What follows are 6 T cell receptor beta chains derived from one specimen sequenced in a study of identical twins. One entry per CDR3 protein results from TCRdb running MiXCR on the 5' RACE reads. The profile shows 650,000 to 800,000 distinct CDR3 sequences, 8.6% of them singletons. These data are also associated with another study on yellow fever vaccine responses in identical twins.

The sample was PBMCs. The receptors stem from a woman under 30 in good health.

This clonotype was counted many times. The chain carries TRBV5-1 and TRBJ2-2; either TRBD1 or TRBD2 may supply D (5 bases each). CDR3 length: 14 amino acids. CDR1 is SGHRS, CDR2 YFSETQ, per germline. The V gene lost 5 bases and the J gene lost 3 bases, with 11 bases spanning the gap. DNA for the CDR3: TGCGCCAGCAGACTTGAGGGGTACACCGGGGAGCTGTTTTTT. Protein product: CASRLEGYTGELFF.

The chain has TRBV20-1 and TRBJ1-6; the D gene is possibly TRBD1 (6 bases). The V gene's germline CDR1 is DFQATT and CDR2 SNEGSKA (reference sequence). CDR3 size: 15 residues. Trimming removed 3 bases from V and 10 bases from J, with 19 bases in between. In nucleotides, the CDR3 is TGCAGTGCTAGTCCCCCGCCAGGGGAACGATCACCCCTCCACTTT. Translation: CSASPPPGERSPLHF.

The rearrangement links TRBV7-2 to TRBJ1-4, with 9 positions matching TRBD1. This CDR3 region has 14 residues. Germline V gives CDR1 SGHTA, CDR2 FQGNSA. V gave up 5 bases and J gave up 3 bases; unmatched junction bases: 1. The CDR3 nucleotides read TGTGCCAGCAGCCGACAGGGGGCTAATGAAAAACTGTTTTTT. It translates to CASSRQGANEKLFF.

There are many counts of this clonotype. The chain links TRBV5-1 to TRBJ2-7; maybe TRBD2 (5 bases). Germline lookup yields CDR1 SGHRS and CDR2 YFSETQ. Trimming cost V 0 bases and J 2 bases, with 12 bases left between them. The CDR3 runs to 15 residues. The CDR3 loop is CASSLGRGGTYEQYF. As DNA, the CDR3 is TGCGCCAGCAGCTTGGGGCGAGGAGGAACCTACGAGCAGTACTTC.

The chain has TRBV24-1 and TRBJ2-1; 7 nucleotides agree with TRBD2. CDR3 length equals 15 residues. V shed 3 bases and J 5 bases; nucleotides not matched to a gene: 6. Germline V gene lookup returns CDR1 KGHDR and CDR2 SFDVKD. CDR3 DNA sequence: TGTGCCACCAGTGATCCTAGCGGCCGAAACAATGAGCAGTTCTTC. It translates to CATSDPSGRNNEQFF.

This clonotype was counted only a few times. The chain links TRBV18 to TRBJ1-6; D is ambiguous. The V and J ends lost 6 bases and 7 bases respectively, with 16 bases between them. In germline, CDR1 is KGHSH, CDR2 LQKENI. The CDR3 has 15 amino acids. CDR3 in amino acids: CASSREAGGNSPLHF. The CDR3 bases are TGTGCCAGCTCTCGCGAGGCCGGAGGAAATTCACCCCTCCACTTT.